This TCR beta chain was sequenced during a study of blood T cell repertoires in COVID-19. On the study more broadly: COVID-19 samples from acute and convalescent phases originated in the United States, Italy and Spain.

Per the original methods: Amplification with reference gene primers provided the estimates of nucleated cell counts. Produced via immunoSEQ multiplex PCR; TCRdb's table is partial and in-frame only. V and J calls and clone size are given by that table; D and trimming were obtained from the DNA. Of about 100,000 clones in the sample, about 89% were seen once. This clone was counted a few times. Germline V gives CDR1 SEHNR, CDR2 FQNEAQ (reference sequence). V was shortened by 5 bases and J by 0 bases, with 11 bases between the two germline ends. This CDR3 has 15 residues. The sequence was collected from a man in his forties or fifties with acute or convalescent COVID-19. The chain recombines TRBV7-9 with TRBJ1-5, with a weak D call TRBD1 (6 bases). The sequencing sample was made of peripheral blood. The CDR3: CASSPGTLSNQPQHF. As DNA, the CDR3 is TGTGCCAGCAGCCCCGGGACACTTAGCAATCAGCCCCAGCATTTT.